This T cell receptor (beta chain) was identified during a study of blood T cell repertoires in COVID-19. Study overall: The study drew acute and convalescent COVID-19 samples from the United States, Italy and Spain. T cells, B-cell-depleted T cells, or PBMCs supplied cDNA or gDNA.

Deletions cut 1 base from V and 8 bases from J, with 9 bases between. This CDR3 is 13 amino acids long. CDR1 SGHKS and CDR2 YYEKEE come from the germline V gene (reference sequence). Under the authors' procedure: For nucleated cells, counts were estimated from reference gene primer amplification. Profiled with immunoSEQ multiplex PCR; TCRdb holds only in-frame clones, not every one. V, J and clone size derive from that table, while D and trimming were established from the DNA sequence. The data contain under 200,000 clones, about 86% of them singletons. This sequence joins TRBV5-5 and TRBJ1-4; no clear D gene. The sequence came from a woman in her 70s who had recovered from COVID-19. The source material was peripheral blood. The DNA of the CDR3 is TGTGCCAGCAGCTTGTGGGGAGGGGAAAAACTGTTTTTT. It yields the protein CASSLWGGEKLFF.